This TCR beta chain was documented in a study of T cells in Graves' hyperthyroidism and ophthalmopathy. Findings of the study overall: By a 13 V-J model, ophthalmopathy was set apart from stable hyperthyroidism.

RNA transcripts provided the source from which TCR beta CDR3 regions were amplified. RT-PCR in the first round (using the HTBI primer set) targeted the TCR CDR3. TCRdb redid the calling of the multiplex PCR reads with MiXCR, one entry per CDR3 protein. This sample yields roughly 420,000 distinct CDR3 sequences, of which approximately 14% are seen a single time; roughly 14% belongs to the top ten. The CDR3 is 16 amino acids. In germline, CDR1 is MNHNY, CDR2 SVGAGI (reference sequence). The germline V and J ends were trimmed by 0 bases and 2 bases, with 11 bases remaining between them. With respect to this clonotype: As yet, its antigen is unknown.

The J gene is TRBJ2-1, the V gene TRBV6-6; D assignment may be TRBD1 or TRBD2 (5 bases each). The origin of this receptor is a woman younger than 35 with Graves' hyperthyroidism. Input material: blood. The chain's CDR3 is CASSYSELGAYNEQFF. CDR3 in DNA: TGTGCCAGCAGTTACTCCGAGCTGGGGGCCTACAATGAGCAGTTCTTC.